This TCR beta chain was sequenced for a study of CD8 T cells in ankylosing spondylitis. Making use of molecular barcodes, quantitative 5'-RACE generated TCR beta libraries. A single record per CDR3 protein comes from TCRdb applying MiXCR to the 5' RACE reads. The repertoire holds 700,000 or so distinct CDR3 sequences, around 17% seen once, with approximately 18% in the top ten. Study-wide points: Past research had described some motif variants in reactive arthritis synovial fluid and blood. Seemingly characteristic of ankylosing spondylitis blood was a TCR beta motif consisting of several highly homologous variants.

In regard to this clonotype: Its antigen is currently unknown.

The sequence was collected from a male donor with ankylosing spondylitis. The source material was blood, either unsorted or a sorted T cell fraction (not recorded which).

CDR3 protein: CASSLGRGGSIGNEQFF. CDR3 nucleotides: TGTGCCAGCAGCTTAGGGAGGGGCGGGAGTATCGGGAATGAGCAGTTCTTC. The chain carries TRBV11-2 and TRBJ2-1, with 7 bases identical to TRBD2. J gave up 7 bases and V 1 base, and 13 bases lay outside the gene matches. Germline loops: CDR1 SGHAT, CDR2 FQNNGV. CDR3 size: 17 residues.